These 18 T cell receptor beta chains share one sample of origin, sequenced in a study of radiation and T cells in renal cell carcinoma. The repertoire was sequenced with immunoSEQ multiplex PCR; TCRdb's copy has only in-frame clones and lacks some. Here the sample spans fewer than 150,000 clones, roughly 91% being singletons. Stated time point: blood 2 weeks post-SBRT. Treatment: 15 Gy SBRT to primary tumor, nephrectomy 4 weeks later. Sequenced here: blood, sampled from a patient whose treatment included radiotherapy and nephrectomy. These receptors were obtained from a woman between 65 and 79 years old with renal cell carcinoma.

The V call is TRBV20-1, the J call TRBJ1-2; D remains unclear. There are 10 residues in the CDR3. V shed 3 bases and J shed 5 bases, with 4 bases lying between them. Germline CDR1 DFQATT, CDR2 SNEGSKA (reference sequence). CDR3 in amino acids: CSAREYGYTF. For the CDR3, the DNA is TGCAGTGCTAGGGAGTATGGCTACACCTTC.

This chain links TRBV7-2 with TRBJ1-1; D possibly corresponds to TRBD1 (6 bases). This CDR3 comprises 14 residues. Germline values: CDR1 SGHTA, CDR2 FQGNSA. Trimming removed 5 bases from V and 5 bases from J, with 15 bases in between. The CDR3 reads CASSRTAMGTEAFF. In DNA form, the CDR3 reads TGTGCCAGCAGCAGGACAGCGATGGGTACTGAAGCTTTCTTT.

CDR3 coding DNA: TGTGCCAGCAGCGCCCAGCACAACGAGCAGTACTTC. This codes for CASSAQHNEQYF. The chain combines TRBV5-6 with TRBJ2-7; D gene ambiguous. Trimming took off 4 bases at V and 5 bases at J, with 10 bases between the two ends. The CDR3 spans 12 residues. CDR1 SGHDT and CDR2 YYEEEE come from the germline V gene.

This clone was observed a few times. V is TRBV9 and J is TRBJ1-6; the match to TRBD1 covers 9 bases. CDR3 length: 18 amino acids. Per the germline V gene, CDR1 is SGDLS and CDR2 is YYNGEE. The V gene end was trimmed by 4 bases and the J gene end by 0 bases; junction bases not matched to a gene: 8. CDR3 protein: CASSPRQGVSSYNSPLHF. The CDR3, as DNA: TGTGCCAGCAGCCCCCGACAGGGGGTGAGCTCCTATAATTCACCCCTCCACTTT.

The rearrangement joins TRBV7-9 to TRBJ2-1; D call uncertain. CDR3 length: 14 amino acids. Trimming removed 1 base from V and 8 bases from J, with 12 bases in between. Per germline, CDR1 SEHNR and CDR2 FQNEAQ (reference sequence). The CDR3 region is CASSLGHGLDEQFF. CDR3 nucleotides: TGTGCCAGCAGCTTAGGGCACGGTCTGGATGAGCAGTTCTTC.

V gene TRBV6-6 combines with J gene TRBJ2-1; possibly TRBD2 for D (6 bases). CDR3 size: 12 residues. Germline V CDR1 and CDR2: MNHNY, SVGAGI (reference sequence). Trimming removed 4 bases at V and 6 bases at J, with 7 bases between. CDR3 residues: CASSFGGNEQFF. In nucleotides, the CDR3 is TGTGCCAGCAGTTTCGGGGGCAATGAGCAGTTCTTC.

J is TRBJ2-3 and V is TRBV5-1; D gene uncertain. The V gene lost 3 bases and the J gene lost 5 bases, with 4 bases spanning the gap. Germline loops: CDR1 SGHRS, CDR2 YFSETQ. The CDR3 contains 11 residues. CDR3 nucleotides: TGCGCCAGCAGCTACGAAGATACGCAGTATTTT. Its translation is CASSYEDTQYF.

CDR3: CASSPLRVSDTQYF. Written as DNA, the CDR3 is TGCGCCAGCAGCCCTTTGCGGGTGTCAGATACGCAGTATTTT. The V call is TRBV5-1, the J call TRBJ2-3, with a weak D call TRBD2 (5 bases). Germline CDR1 reads SGHRS; CDR2 reads YFSETQ. This CDR3 is 14 amino acids long. V lost 4 bases, J lost 4 bases, and 13 bases lay in between.

The genes are TRBV28 and TRBJ2-2, with TRBD2 as a possible D gene (6 bases). CDR3 size: 15 residues. Germline values: CDR1 MDHEN, CDR2 SYDVKM. V was shortened by 2 bases and J by 3 bases, with 10 bases between the two germline ends. CDR3 residues: CASSLGGSDTGELFF. The DNA for the CDR3 is TGTGCCAGCAGTTTAGGAGGGAGTGACACCGGGGAGCTGTTTTTT.

The chain's CDR3 is CASSPQGAAGNTIYF. CDR3 nucleotide sequence: TGTGCCAGCAGCCCACAGGGGGCAGCGGGAAACACCATATATTTT. The chain employs TRBV7-2 and TRBJ1-3, with 9 positions matching TRBD1. Trimming at V came to 5 bases and at J to 4 bases, leaving 6 bases not matched to a gene. The length of the CDR3 is 15 residues. The germline V gene has CDR1 SGHTA and CDR2 FQGNSA.

The chain has TRBV6-5 and TRBJ1-1; D is ambiguous. Germline CDR1 and CDR2: MNHEY and SVGAGI. V lost 0 bases and J 0 bases, leaving 5 bases between the germline ends. CDR3 length equals 14 residues. In nucleotides, the CDR3 is TGTGCCAGCAGTTACTCGAATCTGAACACTGAAGCTTTCTTT. The encoded protein is CASSYSNLNTEAFF.

The chain is built from TRBV19 and TRBJ2-2, with a tentative D call TRBD2 (7 bases). The V gene lost 5 bases and the J gene lost 2 bases, with 12 bases spanning the gap. The CDR3 runs 15 residues. CDR1 and CDR2 (germline): LNHDA, SQIVND (reference sequence). In nucleotides, the CDR3 is TGTGCCAGTAGTCCGGCGGGGGCCAACACCGGGGAGCTGTTTTTT. Translating it yields CASSPAGANTGELFF.

The chain links TRBV19 to TRBJ1-2; 8 nucleotides agree with TRBD1. This CDR3 region has 13 residues. The V segment lost 3 bases and the J segment 7 bases; nucleotides outside the gene matches: 4. Germline V CDR1 and CDR2: LNHDA, SQIVND (reference sequence). CDR3 sequence reads: CASSMTGEVGYTF. DNA for the CDR3: TGTGCCAGTAGTATGACAGGGGAGGTTGGCTACACCTTC.

This clone was detected only once. The chain employs TRBV30 and TRBJ1-3, with 7 bases that match TRBD1. After removal of 0 bases from V and 2 bases from J, the junction contained 4 bases not matched to a gene. CDR1 GTSNPN and CDR2 SVGIG come from the germline V gene (reference sequence). The CDR3 spans 15 residues. The CDR3 region is CAWSVLQGAGNTIYF. CDR3 coding DNA: TGTGCCTGGAGTGTACTTCAGGGGGCTGGAAACACCATATATTTT.

CDR3 in DNA: TGTGCCAGCAGCCGAACACAGGGGTCGAGAGGTAATTCACCCCTCCACTTT. Its translation: CASSRTQGSRGNSPLHF. V usage is TRBV14 and J usage is TRBJ1-6, with 7 bases aligning to TRBD1. CDR1 is SGHDN and CDR2 is FVKESK in the germline V gene. The CDR3 is 17 amino acids. The junction had 12 bases not matched to a gene; V was cut back by 4 bases and J by 6 bases.

The rearrangement uses TRBV4-1 and TRBJ1-1, with D perhaps matching TRBD1 (5 bases). This CDR3 has 13 residues. The ends were cut back, 4 bases at V and 8 bases at J, with 14 bases in the middle. CDR1 MGHRA and CDR2 YSYEKL come from the germline V gene. The CDR3 protein is CASSPLGRSEAFF. The CDR3 DNA is TGCGCCAGCAGCCCTTTGGGACGGAGCGAAGCTTTCTTT.

The gene calls are TRBV11-2 and TRBJ2-2; 11 bases agree with TRBD2. The germline V gene has CDR1 SGHAT and CDR2 FQNNGV. The CDR3 sequence is 18 residues long. V trimming: 2 bases; J trimming: 2 bases; junction bases outside the gene matches: 7. Here the CDR3 DNA reads TGTGCCAGCAGCTTATCGGCTAGCGGGGGGATAAACACCGGGGAGCTGTTTTTT. Residues: CASSLSASGGINTGELFF. Variable domain in full (rest from reference TRBV11-2 and TRBJ2-2): EAGVAQSPRYKIIEKRQSVAFWCNPISGHATLYWYQQILGQGPKLLIQFQNNGVVDDSQLPKDRFSAERLKGVDSTLKIQPAKLEDSAVYLCASSLSASGGINTGELFFGEGSRLTVL.

The rearrangement joins TRBV15 to TRBJ2-7; 8 bases line up with TRBD1. Germline lookup yields CDR1 LNHNV and CDR2 YYDKDF (reference sequence). The V and J ends lost 3 bases and 6 bases, in that order; junction bases with no gene match: 7. CDR3 length equals 14 residues. Written as DNA, the CDR3 is TGTGCCACCAGCAGGGGGGGACAGGACCCCGAGCAGTACTTC. Its translation is CATSRGGQDPEQYF.